The clone carrying this T cell receptor beta chain was observed at least ten times. The entry originates in a study of T cells in Graves' hyperthyroidism and ophthalmopathy. Authors of the study amplified TCR beta CDR3 regions from RNA transcripts. HTBI primers were used for first-round RT-PCR of the TCR CDR3. In TCRdb, the multiplex PCR reads were re-called with MiXCR into one record per CDR3 protein. The data contain about 700,000 distinct CDR3 sequences, 12% to 15% of them singletons. Patients were excluded because of uncontrolled infection, other autoimmune disease, pregnancy or lactation. For the diagnoses, clinical symptoms, serum thyroxine and TRAb, thyroid ultrasound and orbital computed tomography were used. The germline V and J ends were trimmed by 4 bases and 5 bases, with 11 bases remaining between them. Per germline, CDR1 GTSNPN and CDR2 SVGIG (reference sequence). The CDR3 contains 13 residues.

The sequenced material came from blood. The V and J genes are TRBV30 and TRBJ2-2; the D call may be TRBD1 or TRBD2 (5 bases each). This clonotype was sampled from a woman aged 18-29 years with Graves' hyperthyroidism. The CDR3 protein is CAWTRGRTGELFF. The CDR3 coding sequence is TGTGCCTGGACCCGGGGACGGACCGGGGAGCTGTTTTTT.